Listed below are T cell receptor beta chains from one sample, sequenced in a study of Ad26.COV2.S vaccination and SARS-CoV-2 variants. The protocol was immunoSEQ multiplex PCR, while the TCRdb copy is restricted to in-frame clones and leaves out a portion. Altogether around 380,000 clones are present, 80% to 90% being singletons, with the ten largest covering under 3.5%. This specimen consisted of peripheral blood, obtained in a trial of Ad26.COV2.S vaccine versus placebo. These receptors were obtained from a person between 18 and 59 years old who received the Ad26.COV2.S COVID-19 vaccine or a placebo. The CDR3 runs from the conserved cysteine through the conserved F or W. The D gene is left open where the match is weak.

>TRBD1|TRBV5-4|TRBJ2-3
TGTGCCGGGGCTAGAGGGGGCGAATCGGGCACAGATACGCAGTATTTT
CAGARGGESGTDTQYF
>NA|TRBV10-1|TRBJ1-4
TGCGCCACCGGGACCAGTGGAGGAAAACTGTTTTTT
CATGTSGGKLFF
>NA|TRBV7-9|TRBJ2-5
TGTGCCAGCAGCCAATCCCCTCTGGGACCCCAAGAGACCCAGTACTTC
CASSQSPLGPQETQYF
>TRBD1|TRBV7-2|TRBJ1-4
TGTGCCAGCAGCTTAGACACAGGGGGCGACGAAAAACTGTTTTTT
CASSLDTGGDEKLFF
>TRBD1|TRBV6-5|TRBJ1-4
TGTGCCAGCAGTTATGGGACAGGGGGCGAAAAACTGTTTTTT
CASSYGTGGEKLFF
>NA|TRBV5-4|TRBJ2-7
TGTGCCAGCAGCTTAAGGGGGCGTTTGTCGGGGGACGAGCAGTACTTC
CASSLRGRLSGDEQYF
>NA|TRBV7-2|TRBJ2-2
TGTGCCAGCAGCTTCGACAGGAACACCGGGGAGCTGTTTTTT
CASSFDRNTGELFF
>NA|TRBV15|TRBJ2-1
TGTGCCACCAGGGGCCGGGACAACCCCTACAATGAGCAGTTCTTC
CATRGRDNPYNEQFF
>TRBD1|TRBV24-1|TRBJ2-7
TGTGCCACCAGCCTCAGTCGGTTGGCTGCCGGGGGGTTTGACAGGGGGCACGACGAGCAGTACTTC
CATSLSRLAAGGFDRGHDEQYF
>NA|TRBV6-2/TRBV6-3|TRBJ2-7
TGTGCCAGCAGTTACCTCCGGGACATCCTCTACGAGCAGTACTTC
CASSYLRDILYEQYF
>NA|TRBV29-1|TRBJ2-7
TGCAGCGTTGTCTCGGGGACGCAAGCCTACGAGCAGTACTTC
CSVVSGTQAYEQYF
>NA|TRBV12-3/TRBV12-4|TRBJ2-3
TGTGCCAGCAGTTTGGCTGGAGATACGCAGTATTTT
CASSLAGDTQYF
>NA|TRBV20-1|TRBJ2-5
TGCAGTGCTAAGGACCAGGAGACCCAGTACTTC
CSAKDQETQYF
>NA|TRBV6-5|TRBJ1-1
TGTGCCAGCAGGGACTCGTTCGGGCAGGGGAGAGCTTTCTTT
CASRDSFGQGRAFF
>NA|TRBV15|TRBJ2-3
TGTGCCACGGCAGGACGGGCTTTTGGCGCAGATACGCAGTATTTT
CATAGRAFGADTQYF
>NA|TRBV7-8|TRBJ1-2
TGTGCCAGCAGCTTAGGGGGGCTGCTTGGCTACACCTTC
CASSLGGLLGYTF
>NA|TRBV4-1|TRBJ1-4
TGCGCCAGCAGCCGAACACCCCGACAGGTTTCAAATGAAAAACTGTTTTTT
CASSRTPRQVSNEKLFF